The clone carrying this TCR beta chain was seen only a few times. No antigen is known for it. The assay was immunoSEQ multiplex PCR, and TCRdb's table has in-frame clones only and misses some. This table has 150,000 to 200,000 clones, almost 85% appearing once. The CDR3 has 13 residues. CDR1 and CDR2 from the germline V gene are SGHNT and YYREEE (reference sequence). Trimming removed 4 bases from V and 6 bases from J; junction bases left unmatched: 6. This sample was included in a study of cytomegalovirus exposure and HLA in healthy donors. Study-wide results and limits: Whilst most TCR sequences proved rare, a subset of public TCRs occurred across many donors. The listing of 150 to 200 TCR beta chains classed them as cytomegalovirus-associated.

The validation cohort, a group of 100 to 150 subjects, included the donors and was separate from the approximately 670-subject first cohort. The J gene is TRBJ1-2, the V gene TRBV5-4, with 7 bases aligning to TRBD1. The source material was PBMCs. The TCR was taken from a man aged 30 to 39 in good health and CMV-seropositive. The CDR3 bases are TGTGCCAGCAGCCTAGACAGGGTGGATGGCTACACCTTC. This codes for CASSLDRVDGYTF.